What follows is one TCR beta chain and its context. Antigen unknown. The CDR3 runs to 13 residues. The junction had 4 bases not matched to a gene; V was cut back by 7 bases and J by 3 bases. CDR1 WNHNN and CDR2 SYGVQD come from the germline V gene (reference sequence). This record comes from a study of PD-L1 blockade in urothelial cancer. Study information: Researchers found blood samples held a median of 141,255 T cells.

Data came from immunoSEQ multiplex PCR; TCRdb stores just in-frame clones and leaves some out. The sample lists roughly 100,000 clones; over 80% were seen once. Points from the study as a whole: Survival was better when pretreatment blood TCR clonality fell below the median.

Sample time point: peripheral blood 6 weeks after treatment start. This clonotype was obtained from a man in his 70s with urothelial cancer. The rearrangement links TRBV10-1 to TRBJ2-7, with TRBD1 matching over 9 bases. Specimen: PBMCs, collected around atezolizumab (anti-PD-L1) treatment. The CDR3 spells CASNYRGHYEQYF. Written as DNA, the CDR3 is TGCGCCAGCAATTACAGGGGGCACTACGAGCAGTACTTC.